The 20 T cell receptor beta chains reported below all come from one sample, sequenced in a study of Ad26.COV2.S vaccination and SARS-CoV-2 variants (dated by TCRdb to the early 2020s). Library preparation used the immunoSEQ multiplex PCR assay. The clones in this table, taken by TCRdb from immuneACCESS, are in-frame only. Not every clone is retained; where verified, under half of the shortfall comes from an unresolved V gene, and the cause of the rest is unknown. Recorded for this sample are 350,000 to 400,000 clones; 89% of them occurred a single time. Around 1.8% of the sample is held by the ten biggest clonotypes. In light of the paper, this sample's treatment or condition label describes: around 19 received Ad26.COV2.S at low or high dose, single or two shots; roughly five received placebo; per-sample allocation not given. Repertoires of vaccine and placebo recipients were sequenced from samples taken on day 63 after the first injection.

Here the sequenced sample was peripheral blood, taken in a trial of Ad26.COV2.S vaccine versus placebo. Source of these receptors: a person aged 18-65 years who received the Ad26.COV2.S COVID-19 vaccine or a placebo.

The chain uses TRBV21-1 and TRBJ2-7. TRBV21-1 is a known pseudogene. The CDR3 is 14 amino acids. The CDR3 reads CASSNGAPGHEQYF. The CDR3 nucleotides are TGTGCCAGCAGCAACGGTGCGCCGGGCCACGAGCAGTACTTC.

In nucleotides, the CDR3 is TGTGCCAGCAGTCCCTACGAAGTAGCGGGAATTCTTCCAGATACGCAGTATTTT. This sequence encodes CASSPYEVAGILPDTQYF. The chain employs TRBV27 and TRBJ2-3; 8 positions agree with TRBD2. Germline trimming cut 5 bases from V and 4 bases from J; bases unmatched to any gene: 17. In germline, CDR1 is MNHEY, CDR2 SMNVEV (reference sequence). There are 18 residues in the CDR3.

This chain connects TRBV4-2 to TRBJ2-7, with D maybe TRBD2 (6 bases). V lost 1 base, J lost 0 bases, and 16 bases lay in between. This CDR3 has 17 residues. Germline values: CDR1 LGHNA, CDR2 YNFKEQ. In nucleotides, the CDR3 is TGTGCCAGCAGCCAAGGAAATACGGGACTCAGCTCCTACGAGCAGTACTTC. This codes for CASSQGNTGLSSYEQYF.

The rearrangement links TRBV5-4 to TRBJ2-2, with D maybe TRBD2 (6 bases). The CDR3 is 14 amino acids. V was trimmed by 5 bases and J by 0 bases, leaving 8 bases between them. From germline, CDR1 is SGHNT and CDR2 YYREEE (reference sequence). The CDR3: CASRGLPNTGELFF. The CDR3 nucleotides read TGTGCCAGCAGGGGACTGCCGAACACCGGGGAGCTGTTTTTT.

The CDR3 protein is CASSQDLAGSTDTQYF. CDR3 sequence (DNA): TGCGCCAGCAGCCAAGATTTAGCGGGCAGCACAGATACGCAGTATTTT. The chain uses TRBV4-1 and TRBJ2-3; 7 bases match TRBD2. V shed 0 bases, J shed 0 bases, and the junction held 3 bases outside the gene matches. The CDR3 loop spans 16 amino acids. Per the germline V gene, CDR1 is MGHRA and CDR2 is YSYEKL.

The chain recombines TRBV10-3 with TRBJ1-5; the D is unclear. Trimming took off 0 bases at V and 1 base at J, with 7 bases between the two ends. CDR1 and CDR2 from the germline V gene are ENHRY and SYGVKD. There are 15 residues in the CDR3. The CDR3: CAISESMGSNQPQHF. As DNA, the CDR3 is TGTGCCATCAGTGAGTCGATGGGGAGCAATCAGCCCCAGCATTTT.

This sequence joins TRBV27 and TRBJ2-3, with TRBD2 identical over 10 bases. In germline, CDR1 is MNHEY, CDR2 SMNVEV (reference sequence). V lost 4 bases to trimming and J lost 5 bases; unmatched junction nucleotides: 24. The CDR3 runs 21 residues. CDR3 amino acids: CASSSKGPQLQREGREDTQYF. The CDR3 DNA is TGTGCCAGCAGTTCCAAGGGCCCACAACTCCAGCGGGAGGGCAGGGAAGATACGCAGTATTTT.

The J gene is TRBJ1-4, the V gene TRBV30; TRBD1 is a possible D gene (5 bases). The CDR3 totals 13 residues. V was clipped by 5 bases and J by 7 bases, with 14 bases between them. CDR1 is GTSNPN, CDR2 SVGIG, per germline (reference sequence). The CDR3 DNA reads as TGTGCCTGGTCGGGAGCTGGGGGTGAAAAACTGTTTTTT. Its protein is CAWSGAGGEKLFF.

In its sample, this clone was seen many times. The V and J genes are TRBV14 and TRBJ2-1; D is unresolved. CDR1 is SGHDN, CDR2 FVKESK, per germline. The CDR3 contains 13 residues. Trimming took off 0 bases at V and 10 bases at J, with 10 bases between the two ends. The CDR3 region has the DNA TGTGCCAGCAGCCAAGAGGCAGGCTTGGAGCAGTTCTTC. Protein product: CASSQEAGLEQFF.

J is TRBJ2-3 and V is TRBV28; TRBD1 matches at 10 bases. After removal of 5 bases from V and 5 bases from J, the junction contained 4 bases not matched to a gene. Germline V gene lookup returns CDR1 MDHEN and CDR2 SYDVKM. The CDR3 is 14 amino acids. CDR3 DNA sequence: TGTGCCAGCAGTGACAGGGGGCTGGGAGATACGCAGTATTTT. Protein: CASSDRGLGDTQYF.

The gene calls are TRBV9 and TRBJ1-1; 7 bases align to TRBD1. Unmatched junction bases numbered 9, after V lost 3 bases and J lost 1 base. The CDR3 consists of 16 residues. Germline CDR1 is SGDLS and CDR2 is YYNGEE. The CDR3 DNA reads TGTGCCAGCAGCGGCAACTTCGGGGACAGGAACACTGAAGCTTTCTTT. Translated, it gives CASSGNFGDRNTEAFF.

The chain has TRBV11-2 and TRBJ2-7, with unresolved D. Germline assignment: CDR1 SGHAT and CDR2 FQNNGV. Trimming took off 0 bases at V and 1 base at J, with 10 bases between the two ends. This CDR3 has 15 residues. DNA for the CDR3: TGTGCCAGCAGCTTAGAGGCTAGTTCGTCCTACGAGCAGTACTTC. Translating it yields CASSLEASSSYEQYF.

CDR3 sequence (DNA): TGTGCCACCAAGGATGTTACGGATACGCAGTATTTT. Residues: CATKDVTDTQYF. The gene calls are TRBV24-1 and TRBJ2-3; no firm D call. This CDR3 has 12 residues. Trimming stripped 8 bases from V and 6 bases from J, with 11 bases between. The germline CDR1 and CDR2 sequences are KGHDR and SFDVKD.

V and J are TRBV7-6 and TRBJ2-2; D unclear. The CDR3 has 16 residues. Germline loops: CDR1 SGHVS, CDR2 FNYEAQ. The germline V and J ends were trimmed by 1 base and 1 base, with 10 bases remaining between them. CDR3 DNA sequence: TGTGCCAGCAGCTTAGTCCCCGCTCAGAACACCGGGGAGCTGTTTTTT. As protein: CASSLVPAQNTGELFF.

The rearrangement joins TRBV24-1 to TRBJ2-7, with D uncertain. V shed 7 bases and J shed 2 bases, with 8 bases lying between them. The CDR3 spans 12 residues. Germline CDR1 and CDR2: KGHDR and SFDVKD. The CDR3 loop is CATSDGPYEQYF. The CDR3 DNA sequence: TGTGCCACCAGCGACGGCCCCTACGAGCAGTACTTC.

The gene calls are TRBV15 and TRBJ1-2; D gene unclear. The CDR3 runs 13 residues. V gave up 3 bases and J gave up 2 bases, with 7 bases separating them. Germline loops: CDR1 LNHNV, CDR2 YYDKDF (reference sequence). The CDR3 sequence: CATSRVGNYGYTF. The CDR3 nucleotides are TGTGCCACCAGCAGGGTAGGGAACTATGGCTACACCTTC. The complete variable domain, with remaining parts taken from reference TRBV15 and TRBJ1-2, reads DAMVIQNPRYQVTQFGKPVTLSCSQTLNHNVMYWYQQKSSQAPKLLFHYYDKDFNNEADTPDNFQSRRPNTSFCFLDIRSPGLGDTAMYLCATSRVGNYGYTFGSGTRLTVV.

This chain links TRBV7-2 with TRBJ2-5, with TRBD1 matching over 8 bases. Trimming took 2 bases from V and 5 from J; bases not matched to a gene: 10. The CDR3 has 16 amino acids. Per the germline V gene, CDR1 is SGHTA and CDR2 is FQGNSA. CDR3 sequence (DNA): TGTGCCAGCAGCTTATCAGCAGGGGGCTTTCGGGAGACCCAGTACTTC. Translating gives CASSLSAGGFRETQYF.

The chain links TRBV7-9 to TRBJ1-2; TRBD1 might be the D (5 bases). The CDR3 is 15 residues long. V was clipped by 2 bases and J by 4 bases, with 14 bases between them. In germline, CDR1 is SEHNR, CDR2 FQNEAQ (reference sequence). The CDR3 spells CASSLRQGGAYGYTF. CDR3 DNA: TGTGCCAGCAGCTTACGTCAGGGAGGGGCCTATGGCTACACCTTC.

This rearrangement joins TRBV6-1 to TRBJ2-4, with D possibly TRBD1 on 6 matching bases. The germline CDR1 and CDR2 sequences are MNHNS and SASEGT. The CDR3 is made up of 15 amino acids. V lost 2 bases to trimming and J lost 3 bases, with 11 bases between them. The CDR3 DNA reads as TGTGCCAGCAGTGAATTGGGGGCGAGCAAAAACATTCAGTACTTC. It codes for CASSELGASKNIQYF.

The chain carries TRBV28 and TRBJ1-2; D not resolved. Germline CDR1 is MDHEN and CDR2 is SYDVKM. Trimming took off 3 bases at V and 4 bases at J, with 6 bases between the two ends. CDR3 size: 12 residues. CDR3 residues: CASSFSIYGYTF. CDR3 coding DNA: TGTGCCAGCAGTTTTTCAATCTATGGCTACACCTTC.